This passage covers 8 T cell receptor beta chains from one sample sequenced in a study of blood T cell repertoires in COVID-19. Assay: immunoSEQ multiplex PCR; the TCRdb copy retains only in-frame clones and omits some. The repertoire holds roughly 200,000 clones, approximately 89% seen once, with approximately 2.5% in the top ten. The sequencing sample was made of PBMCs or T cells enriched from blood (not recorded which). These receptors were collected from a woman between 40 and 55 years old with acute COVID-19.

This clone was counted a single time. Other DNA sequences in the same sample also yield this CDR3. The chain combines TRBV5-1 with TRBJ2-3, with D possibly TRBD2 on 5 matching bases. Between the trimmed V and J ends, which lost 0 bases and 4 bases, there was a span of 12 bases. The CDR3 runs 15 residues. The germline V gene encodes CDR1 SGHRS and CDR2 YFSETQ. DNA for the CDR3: TGCGCCAGCAGCTTGGCGGTCCCGGAGGCAGATACGCAGTATTTT. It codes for CASSLAVPEADTQYF.

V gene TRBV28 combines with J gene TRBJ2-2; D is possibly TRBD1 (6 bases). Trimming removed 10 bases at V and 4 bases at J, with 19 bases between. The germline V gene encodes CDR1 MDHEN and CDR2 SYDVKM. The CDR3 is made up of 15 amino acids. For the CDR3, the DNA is TGTGCCACCCTCTTTGGGGGCTCCCCCACCGGGGAGCTGTTTTTT. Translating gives CATLFGGSPTGELFF.

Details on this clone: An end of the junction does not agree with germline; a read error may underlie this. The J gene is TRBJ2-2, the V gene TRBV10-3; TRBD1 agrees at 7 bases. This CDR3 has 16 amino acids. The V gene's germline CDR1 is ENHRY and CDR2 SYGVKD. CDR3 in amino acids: CAISGRDRTNTGELFF. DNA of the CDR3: TGTGCCATTAGTGGCAGGGACAGAACGAACACCGGGGAGCTGTTTTTT.

The CDR3 loop reads CASSKMPPLTEGDTGELFF. In DNA form, the CDR3 reads TGTGCCAGCAGCAAAATGCCTCCCCTGACAGAGGGGGACACCGGGGAGCTGTTTTTT. The J gene is TRBJ2-2, the V gene TRBV21-1; the table gives TRBD1 as D, unverified against the DNA. TRBV21-1 is described as a pseudogene. There are 19 residues in the CDR3.

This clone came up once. In nucleotides, the CDR3 is TGCGCCAGCGGCCGGGACAGCGCTTCCTCACCCCTCCACTTT. Translating it yields CASGRDSASSPLHF. The rearrangement links TRBV5-1 to TRBJ1-6, with 7 nucleotides matching TRBD1. CDR1 is SGHRS, CDR2 YFSETQ, per germline. The CDR3 extends over 14 amino acids. J gave up 10 bases and V 7 bases, and 11 bases lay outside the gene matches.

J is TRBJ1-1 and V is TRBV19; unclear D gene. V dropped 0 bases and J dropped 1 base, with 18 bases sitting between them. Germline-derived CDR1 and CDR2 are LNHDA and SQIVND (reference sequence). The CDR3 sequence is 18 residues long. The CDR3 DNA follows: TGTGCCAGTAGTATAGAACTGGGCAGGCCTAACCCGAACACTGAAGCTTTCTTT. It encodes CASSIELGRPNPNTEAFF.

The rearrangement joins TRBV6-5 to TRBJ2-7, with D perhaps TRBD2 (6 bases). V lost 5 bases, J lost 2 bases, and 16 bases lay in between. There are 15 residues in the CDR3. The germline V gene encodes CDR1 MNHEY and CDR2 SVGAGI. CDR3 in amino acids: CASSKSGTGAYEQYF. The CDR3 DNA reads TGTGCCAGCAGTAAATCCGGGACGGGGGCCTACGAGCAGTACTTC.

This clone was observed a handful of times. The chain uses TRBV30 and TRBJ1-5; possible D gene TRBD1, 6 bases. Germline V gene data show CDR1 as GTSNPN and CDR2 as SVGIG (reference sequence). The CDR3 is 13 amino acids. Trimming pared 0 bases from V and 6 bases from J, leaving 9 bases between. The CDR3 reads CAWSVKQGQPQHF. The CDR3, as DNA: TGTGCCTGGAGTGTGAAACAGGGTCAGCCCCAGCATTTT.